Presented here are 31 T cell receptor beta chains from one specimen sequenced in a study of vaccination and CD4 T cells after COVID-19. TCRdb recomputed calls from the PCR reads with MiXCR, one row per CDR3 protein. Here the sample spans 20,000 to 25,000 distinct CDR3 sequences, around three fifths being singletons. The specimen comprised CD4+ T cells from blood, sampled before SARS-CoV-2 vaccination. The receptors shown here come from a human donor who had recovered from COVID-19.

The chain joins TRBV11-1 to TRBJ2-7; weak D call: TRBD1 (6 bases). With 5 bases removed from V and 3 bases from J, the gap between germline ends came to 14 bases. The V gene's germline CDR1 is SGHAT and CDR2 FQDESV (reference sequence). The CDR3 covers 14 residues. CDR3 protein: CASSRDTGDYEQYF. In DNA, the CDR3 is TGTGCCAGCAGCCGGGACACAGGAGACTACGAGCAGTACTTC.

The chain combines TRBV30 with TRBJ1-1, with D perhaps TRBD1 (6 bases). Trimming stripped 1 base from V and 1 base from J, with 7 bases between. The CDR3 sequence is 13 residues long. Germline CDR1 and CDR2: GTSNPN and SVGIG (reference sequence). The DNA for the CDR3 is TGTGCCTGGAGTGGACAGGAGAACACTGAAGCTTTCTTT. Translating gives CAWSGQENTEAFF.

The rearrangement joins TRBV7-2 to TRBJ2-3, with 10 bases matching TRBD2. The junction had 4 bases not matched to a gene; V was cut back by 6 bases and J by 4 bases. The CDR3 loop spans 14 amino acids. Germline values: CDR1 SGHTA, CDR2 FQGNSA. CDR3 region: CASRPGTSADTQYF. The CDR3 region has the DNA TGTGCCAGCAGGCCCGGGACTAGCGCAGATACGCAGTATTTT.

CDR3 DNA sequence: TGTGCCAGCAGCTTGGCCCGGCAGGGGGTGGAGCTCGGCTACACCTTC. This encodes CASSLARQGVELGYTF. The chain links TRBV5-4 to TRBJ1-2, with 7 bases that match TRBD1. The length of the CDR3 is 16 residues. Germline-derived CDR1 and CDR2 are SGHNT and YYREEE (reference sequence). V shed 0 bases, J shed 8 bases, and the junction held 13 bases outside the gene matches.

This clonotype has just a few counts. This sequence joins TRBV19 and TRBJ2-3, with 9 bases identical to TRBD2. Germline V CDR1 and CDR2: LNHDA, SQIVND (reference sequence). The CDR3 is made up of 17 amino acids. V dropped 5 bases and J dropped 7; count of bases not matched to a gene: 16. The chain's CDR3 is CASSAAGGTGSLYTQYF. CDR3 nucleotides: TGTGCCAGTAGTGCAGCGGGAGGAACGGGGAGCTTATATACGCAGTATTTT.

The chain uses TRBV5-4 and TRBJ2-3, with 8 bases fitting TRBD2. The junction had 8 bases not matched to a gene; V was cut back by 3 bases and J by 5 bases. CDR3 length: 15 amino acids. From germline, CDR1 is SGHNT and CDR2 YYREEE (reference sequence). Here the CDR3 DNA reads TGTGCCAGCAGCTCTACGAGCGGGAGTAGAGATACGCAGTATTTT. Translated: CASSSTSGSRDTQYF.

The J gene is TRBJ2-3, the V gene TRBV15; D gene uncertain. V was trimmed by 0 bases and J by 0 bases, leaving 16 bases between them. The germline V gene has CDR1 LNHNV and CDR2 YYDKDF (reference sequence). This CDR3 has 18 amino acids. The CDR3 sequence: CATSRERILAWSTDTQYF. The CDR3 nucleotides read TGTGCCACCAGCAGAGAGAGGATTTTGGCCTGGAGCACAGATACGCAGTATTTT.

This clonotype was seen once. At one end, the junction sequence differs from germline, possibly due to a read error. J is TRBJ1-3 and V is TRBV20-1; no definite D call. The germline CDR1 and CDR2 sequences are DFQATT and SNEGSKA (reference sequence). The CDR3 has 12 amino acids. The CDR3: CGASVTGNTIYF. The CDR3, as DNA: TGCGGTGCTAGCGTTACTGGAAACACCATATATTTT.

The chain employs TRBV28 and TRBJ1-2; a weak D match, TRBD1 (5 bases). Germline V gene lookup returns CDR1 MDHEN and CDR2 SYDVKM. Trimming took off 6 bases at V and 7 bases at J, with 27 bases between the two ends. The CDR3 totals 17 residues. The DNA of the CDR3 is TGTGCCAGCAGCTTTGGGAACCTGGGGCAGGGAGGGCGTGGCTACACCTTC. Protein: CASSFGNLGQGGRGYTF.

The V gene is TRBV20-1, the J gene TRBJ2-7; 8 bases are a match to TRBD2. The CDR3 totals 15 residues. Germline-derived CDR1 and CDR2 are DFQATT and SNEGSKA (reference sequence). The V segment lost 5 bases and the J segment 7 bases; nucleotides outside the gene matches: 16. CDR3 coding DNA: TGCAGTGCTTCCCGAGCGGGAGTCGGGGCTAGAGAGCAGTACTTC. Translating it yields CSASRAGVGAREQYF.

The chain's CDR3 is CASSSRNDGNTEAFF. The CDR3 DNA follows: TGTGCCAGCAGCTCGAGGAATGACGGGAACACTGAAGCTTTCTTT. This chain uses TRBV7-9 with TRBJ1-1; D remains ambiguous. Per germline, CDR1 SEHNR and CDR2 FQNEAQ (reference sequence). The V end lost 4 bases, the J end lost 1 base, and 13 bases lay between the germline ends. This CDR3 has 15 residues.

This clonotype was seen only once. V and J are TRBV6-5 and TRBJ1-3; a possible D gene is TRBD1 (5 bases). This CDR3 spans 18 amino acids. CDR1 and CDR2 from the germline V gene are MNHEY and SVGAGI. With 0 bases removed from V and 0 bases from J, the gap between germline ends came to 15 bases. CDR3 sequence: CASSYSSKGAASGNTIYF. The DNA of the CDR3 is TGTGCCAGCAGTTACTCGAGTAAAGGGGCCGCCTCTGGAAACACCATATATTTT.

Here the CDR3 DNA reads TGTGCCAGCTCACCAATACCCGGTTACAATGAGCAGTTCTTC. Translated: CASSPIPGYNEQFF. The J gene is TRBJ2-1, the V gene TRBV18; D is uncertain. Trimming took 2 bases from V and 4 from J, leaving 9 bases between them. The germline gives CDR1 KGHSH, CDR2 LQKENI. CDR3 size: 14 residues.

This clonotype was counted a single time. V is TRBV28 and J is TRBJ2-2; 9 nucleotides agree with TRBD2. With V trimmed by 6 bases and J by 0 bases, 2 bases remained unmatched. CDR3 length equals 15 residues. Germline V gene sequence: CDR1 MDHEN, CDR2 SYDVKM. The CDR3 region is CASRTSGANTGELFF. The DNA of the CDR3 is TGTGCCAGCAGGACTAGCGGAGCGAACACCGGGGAGCTGTTTTTT.

The chain links TRBV7-8 to TRBJ1-2; a possible D gene is TRBD1 (5 bases). CDR1 is SGHVS, CDR2 FQNEAQ, per germline. The ends were cut back, 1 base at V and 8 bases at J, with 11 bases in the middle. The CDR3 has 13 amino acids. CDR3 sequence: CASSLVGEYGYTF. DNA for the CDR3: TGTGCCAGCAGCTTAGTAGGGGAGTACGGCTACACCTTC.

This clonotype was counted between two and nine times. The chain employs TRBV20-1 and TRBJ1-6; 7 positions agree with TRBD1. Germline loops: CDR1 DFQATT, CDR2 SNEGSKA (reference sequence). The CDR3 length is 12 residues. Losses at the gene ends were 7 bases for V and 9 bases for J; bases not matched to a gene: 6. This CDR3 reads CSVKGQSSPLHF. CDR3 sequence (DNA): TGCAGTGTGAAGGGACAGAGTTCACCCCTCCACTTT.

This clonotype occurred a few times. The chain couples TRBV27 to TRBJ2-5; TRBD1 matches at 10 bases. J gave up 4 bases and V 7 bases, and 9 bases lay outside the gene matches. CDR1 MNHEY and CDR2 SMNVEV come from the germline V gene (reference sequence). The CDR3 totals 15 residues. CDR3: CASNPGQGFLETQYF. The CDR3 DNA follows: TGTGCCAGCAACCCGGGACAGGGGTTCTTAGAGACCCAGTACTTC.

The chain carries TRBV7-8 and TRBJ1-1; no clear D. The germline V gene has CDR1 SGHVS and CDR2 FQNEAQ. With 2 bases removed from V and 1 base from J, the gap between germline ends came to 8 bases. This CDR3 contains 14 residues. This chain's CDR3 is CASSLNQGNTEAFF. In DNA form, the CDR3 reads TGTGCCAGCAGCTTAAATCAAGGGAACACTGAAGCTTTCTTT.

The rearrangement uses TRBV27 and TRBJ1-6; D uncertain. The V gene lost 7 bases and the J gene lost 3 bases, with 7 bases spanning the gap. The CDR3 extends over 13 amino acids. From germline, CDR1 is MNHEY and CDR2 SMNVEV (reference sequence). The CDR3 sequence: CASKPRYNSPLHF. CDR3 sequence (DNA): TGTGCCAGCAAACCCCGCTATAATTCACCCCTCCACTTT.

The gene calls are TRBV20-1 and TRBJ1-1, with 9 bases aligning to TRBD1. The V gene end was trimmed by 3 bases and the J gene end by 1 base; junction bases not matched to a gene: 9. Germline CDR1 reads DFQATT; CDR2 reads SNEGSKA (reference sequence). The CDR3 loop spans 16 amino acids. This CDR3 reads CSASAGTGKKNTEAFF. Written as DNA, the CDR3 is TGCAGTGCTAGTGCCGGGACAGGGAAAAAGAACACTGAAGCTTTCTTT.

The rearrangement uses TRBV28 and TRBJ1-5; 8 positions match TRBD1. With V trimmed by 5 bases and J by 4 bases, 7 bases remained unmatched. The CDR3 is 15 amino acids. Germline V gene data show CDR1 as MDHEN and CDR2 as SYDVKM. In DNA form, the CDR3 reads TGTGCCAGCAGTCTTACAGGGGGTAGAAATCAGCCCCAGCATTTT. It specifies CASSLTGGRNQPQHF. The whole variable domain, filled in from reference TRBV28 and TRBJ1-5, reads DVKVTQSSRYLVKRTGEKVFLECVQDMDHENMFWYRQDPGLGLRLIYFSYDVKMKEKGDIPEGYSVSREKKERFSLILESASTNQTSMYLCASSLTGGRNQPQHFGDGTRLSIL.

The table lists this clonotype with a few counts. The J gene is TRBJ1-2, the V gene TRBV14; no clear D gene. Germline lookup yields CDR1 SGHDN and CDR2 FVKESK. V lost 1 base to trimming and J lost 8 bases, with 11 bases between them. The CDR3 covers 13 residues. The CDR3 DNA is TGTGCCAGCAGCCAAGGACATATCCTGGGCTACACCTTC. Encoded protein: CASSQGHILGYTF. Based on the CDR3 plus reference TRBV14 and TRBJ1-2, the full variable domain is EAGVTQFPSHSVIEKGQTVTLRCDPISGHDNLYWYRRVMGKEIKFLLHFVKESKQDESGMPNNRFLAERTGGTYSTLKVQPAELEDSGVYFCASSQGHILGYTFGSGTRLTVV.

This clonotype was seen a handful of times. The chain carries TRBV5-5 and TRBJ1-5; D unclear. The CDR3 spans 16 residues. Germline CDR1 and CDR2: SGHKS and YYEKEE (reference sequence). Trimming removed 2 bases from V and 2 bases from J, with 14 bases in between. The CDR3 sequence is CASSFVALDGNQPQHF. The CDR3 DNA is TGTGCCAGCAGCTTTGTCGCCCTGGATGGCAATCAGCCCCAGCATTTT.

This clonotype appeared once. The V and J genes are TRBV2 and TRBJ2-3, with D unclear. This CDR3 contains 12 residues. Trimming removed 4 bases from V and 3 bases from J, with 5 bases in between. The germline V gene encodes CDR1 SNHLY and CDR2 FYNNEI. CDR3 protein: CASSAWTDTQYF. CDR3 bases: TGTGCCAGCAGTGCTTGGACAGATACGCAGTATTTT.

This rearrangement joins TRBV19 to TRBJ2-7, with D maybe TRBD1 (5 bases). With 1 base removed from V and 2 bases from J, the gap between germline ends came to 12 bases. The CDR3 is 15 amino acids. The V gene's germline CDR1 is LNHDA and CDR2 SQIVND (reference sequence). The CDR3 sequence is CASSIGLDTTYEQYF. The CDR3 DNA follows: TGTGCCAGTAGTATAGGGCTGGACACTACCTACGAGCAGTACTTC.

V and J are TRBV10-2 and TRBJ1-4; TRBD1 aligns across 10 bases. This CDR3 comprises 16 residues. J was trimmed by 4 bases and V by 6 bases; bases with no gene match: 8. Germline V gives CDR1 WSHSY, CDR2 SAAADI. The CDR3 DNA reads TGCGCCAGCAGAGATGGGACAGGGGCCCTTAATGAAAAACTGTTTTTT. Its translation: CASRDGTGALNEKLFF.

The gene calls are TRBV12-3 or TRBV12-4 and TRBJ1-1; D unresolved. V was cut by 5 bases and J by 4 bases, with 11 bases left in between. This CDR3 region has 13 residues. The CDR3 loop is CASSPFPATEAFF. CDR3 coding DNA: TGTGCCAGCAGTCCCTTCCCCGCCACTGAAGCTTTCTTT.

The chain is built from TRBV12-3 or TRBV12-4 and TRBJ2-4; TRBD1 matches at 8 bases. The length of the CDR3 is 15 residues. Unmatched junction bases numbered 9, after V lost 4 bases and J lost 7 bases. The CDR3 DNA sequence: TGTGCCAGCAGTTACTCCGGGACAGGAGGGAACATTCAGTACTTC. It is translated as CASSYSGTGGNIQYF.

This clonotype was seen only a few times. The V and J genes are TRBV7-2 and TRBJ2-2; D unresolved. The CDR3 sequence is 13 residues long. The germline V gene encodes CDR1 SGHTA and CDR2 FQGNSA. V was shortened by 4 bases and J by 6 bases, with 9 bases between the two germline ends. The CDR3 DNA sequence: TGTGCCAGCAGCTCCCGCCCCGCCGGGGAGCTGTTTTTT. Protein sequence: CASSSRPAGELFF.

CDR3 residues: CASGARTGAREQYF. In nucleotides, the CDR3 is TGTGCCAGCGGAGCCCGAACAGGGGCACGGGAGCAGTACTTC. V and J are TRBV2 and TRBJ2-7; 7 nucleotides line up with TRBD1. The CDR3 length is 14 residues. With V trimmed by 8 bases and J by 7 bases, 14 bases remained unmatched. The V gene's germline CDR1 is SNHLY and CDR2 FYNNEI.

The V and J genes are TRBV27 and TRBJ1-2; a weak D match, TRBD1 (6 bases). Trimming pared 1 base from V and 5 bases from J, leaving 14 bases between. The CDR3 runs to 15 residues. CDR1 is MNHEY and CDR2 is SMNVEV in the germline V gene (reference sequence). The CDR3 region has the DNA TGTGCCAGCAGTTTATGGGGGGCCCAGACTTATGGCTACACCTTC. Translated: CASSLWGAQTYGYTF.